These 32 T cell receptor beta chains originate from one sample sequenced in a study of T cells in Graves' hyperthyroidism and ophthalmopathy. TCR beta CDR3 sequences were amplified from RNA transcripts. The primer set for the first-round RT-PCR of the TCR CDR3 was HTBI. TCRdb reprocessed the multiplex PCR reads with MiXCR, giving one entry per CDR3 protein. There are 350,000 or so distinct CDR3 sequences in the sample; about 18% occur only once, and around a third lies in the top ten. Sequenced sample: blood. These receptors originate from a woman in her twenties or thirties with Graves' hyperthyroidism that later progressed to Graves' ophthalmopathy.

This clonotype appeared a few times. The rearrangement joins TRBV5-1 to TRBJ2-7, with no clear D. CDR3 length: 13 amino acids. Per germline, CDR1 SGHRS and CDR2 YFSETQ. The V end lost 1 base, the J end lost 6 bases, and 11 bases lay between the germline ends. The DNA of the CDR3 is TGCGCCAGCAGCTTGTCGTTAGGGTCCGAGCAGTACTTC. Its protein product is CASSLSLGSEQYF. The whole variable domain, remainder taken from reference TRBV5-1 and TRBJ2-7, is KAGVTQTPRYLIKTRGQQVTLSCSPISGHRSVSWYQQTPGQGLQFLFEYFSETQRNKGNFPGRFSGRQFSNSRSEMNVSTLELGDSALYLCASSLSLGSEQYFGPGTRLTVT.

This clonotype was picked up many times. J is TRBJ2-5 and V is TRBV30; 8 nucleotides match TRBD2. The CDR3 has 14 amino acids. Germline CDR1 GTSNPN, CDR2 SVGIG (reference sequence). Trimming took 5 bases from V and 5 from J; bases not matched to a gene: 10. The chain's CDR3 is CAWDSAGGPETQYF. For the CDR3, the DNA is TGTGCCTGGGACTCTGCGGGGGGTCCGGAGACCCAGTACTTC.

This clonotype was seen many times. This chain links TRBV6-1 with TRBJ1-4; no firm D call. Germline CDR1 reads MNHNS; CDR2 reads SASEGT. This CDR3 is built from 14 residues. Trimming cost V 5 bases and J 7 bases, with 14 bases left between them. This chain's CDR3 is CASSLSQLSEKLFF. In DNA form, the CDR3 reads TGTGCCAGCAGTCTCAGCCAGCTGAGTGAAAAACTGTTTTTT.

A few counts support this clonotype. This rearrangement joins TRBV3-1 to TRBJ2-5; D is perhaps TRBD2 (5 bases). V shed 5 bases and J shed 5 bases, with 15 bases lying between them. Germline V gene sequence: CDR1 LGHDT, CDR2 YNNKEL (reference sequence). This CDR3 is 14 amino acids long. The DNA for the CDR3 is TGTGCCAGCAGCGGTGCTGCGGGCGGGGAGACCCAGTACTTC. Its protein product is CASSGAAGGETQYF.

This clonotype was observed many times. The chain carries TRBV7-2 and TRBJ2-7; 7 bases align to TRBD2. V lost 1 base, J lost 2 bases, and 2 bases stayed unmatched. Germline loops: CDR1 SGHTA, CDR2 FQGNSA. CDR3 length equals 14 residues. Here the CDR3 reads CASSLVAGAYEQYF. The CDR3 DNA is TGTGCCAGCAGCTTAGTCGCGGGGGCCTACGAGCAGTACTTC. Looking up the rest from reference TRBV7-2 and TRBJ2-7 gives the full variable domain: GAGVSQSPSNKVTEKGKDVELRCDPISGHTALYWYRQSLGQGLEFLIYFQGNSAPDKSGLPSDRFSAERTGGSVSTLTIQRTQQEDSAVYLCASSLVAGAYEQYFGPGTRLTVT.

This clonotype was seen a few times. The chain carries TRBV29-1 and TRBJ2-7; 9 bases match TRBD1. CDR1 and CDR2 (germline): SQVTM, ANQGSEA. V trimming: 3 bases; J trimming: 1 base; junction bases outside the gene matches: 4. The CDR3 runs to 14 residues. CDR3 region: CSVEGQGGSYEQYF. CDR3 coding DNA: TGCAGCGTTGAGGGACAGGGAGGGTCCTACGAGCAGTACTTC.

This clonotype was detected many times. The rearrangement links TRBV6-1 to TRBJ1-5; no reliable D call. This CDR3 is built from 15 residues. Germline CDR1 MNHNS, CDR2 SASEGT. V was trimmed by 6 bases and J by 2 bases, leaving 14 bases between them. CDR3 sequence: CASRSGLAGNQPQHF. The CDR3 coding sequence is TGTGCCAGCAGGAGCGGGCTAGCCGGCAATCAGCCCCAGCATTTT.

This clonotype was seen repeatedly, ten times or more. This chain links TRBV28 with TRBJ1-1, with TRBD1 as a possible D gene (5 bases). Looked up from germline, CDR1 is MDHEN and CDR2 is SYDVKM. V was clipped by 3 bases and J by 2 bases, with 7 bases between them. The CDR3 covers 13 residues. The CDR3 coding sequence is TGTGCCAGCAGTTTTAGGACAAACACTGAAGCTTTCTTT. This gives the protein CASSFRTNTEAFF.

This clonotype was seen at least ten times. The chain joins TRBV6-1 to TRBJ2-2; weak D call: TRBD1 (6 bases). The ends were cut back, 7 bases at V and 6 bases at J, with 18 bases in the middle. Looked up from germline, CDR1 is MNHNS and CDR2 is SASEGT. This CDR3 region has 15 residues. The DNA of the CDR3 is TGTGCCAGCACCCCAGAAGGGGGTTGGCCCGGGGAGCTGTTTTTT. Its translation: CASTPEGGWPGELFF.

This clonotype was seen ten or more times. The chain uses TRBV28 and TRBJ1-1; D may be TRBD1 (6 bases). Germline CDR1 and CDR2: MDHEN and SYDVKM. The CDR3 is made up of 12 amino acids. V was cut by 5 bases and J by 6 bases, with 10 bases left in between. The CDR3 DNA reads TGTGCCAGCAGTAAAGGGGGATCTGAAGCTTTCTTT. Its protein is CASSKGGSEAFF.

This clonotype appeared a few times. This sequence joins TRBV29-1 and TRBJ2-1, with D perhaps TRBD1 (6 bases). The CDR3 runs to 14 residues. Germline V gene lookup returns CDR1 SQVTM and CDR2 ANQGSEA. The ends were cut back, 6 bases at V and 7 bases at J, with 19 bases in the middle. The CDR3 sequence is CSVEQGISRNEQFF. Written as DNA, the CDR3 is TGCAGCGTCGAACAGGGTATCTCGCGGAATGAGCAGTTCTTC.

This clonotype was observed a handful of times. V is TRBV29-1 and J is TRBJ1-4; D is unresolved. V was pared by 6 bases and J by 8 bases, with 19 bases between. The CDR3 loop spans 14 amino acids. Per germline, CDR1 SQVTM and CDR2 ANQGSEA. CDR3 in amino acids: CSVATWQVPEKLFF. The CDR3 DNA reads as TGCAGCGTGGCGACCTGGCAGGTTCCCGAAAAACTGTTTTTT.

The chain carries TRBV6-1 and TRBJ2-7, with no clear D. V was trimmed by 3 bases and J by 3 bases, leaving 15 bases between them. This CDR3 has 15 amino acids. Germline values: CDR1 MNHNS, CDR2 SASEGT. CDR3 in amino acids: CASSDGPRLDYEQYF. CDR3 nucleotide sequence: TGTGCCAGCAGTGATGGACCACGCCTCGACTACGAGCAGTACTTC.

This clonotype was observed at least ten times. The chain joins TRBV12-3 or TRBV12-4 to TRBJ1-2; 9 nucleotides line up with TRBD1. The CDR3 sequence is 15 residues long. V shed 4 bases and J 5 bases; nucleotides not matched to a gene: 8. Written as DNA, the CDR3 is TGTGCCAGCAGTTCACAGGGGGCAGCTTCGTATGGCTACACCTTC. Its translation is CASSSQGAASYGYTF.

There are many counts of this clonotype. V is TRBV28 and J is TRBJ1-6, with D possibly TRBD1 on 5 matching bases. The CDR3 runs 12 residues. The germline V gene encodes CDR1 MDHEN and CDR2 SYDVKM. With 10 bases removed from V and 7 bases from J, the gap between germline ends came to 11 bases. As DNA, the CDR3 is TGTGCCACCGGGACGGGGAATTCACCCCTCCACTTT. It encodes CATGTGNSPLHF.

This clonotype has at least ten counts. The V and J genes are TRBV7-9 and TRBJ1-2; D gene uncertain. Trimming left V 6 bases short and J 1 base short, with 12 bases between. Germline V lookup: CDR1 SEHNR, CDR2 FQNEAQ (reference sequence). The CDR3 runs 14 residues. The chain's CDR3 is CASSPKTDNYGYTF. The DNA for the CDR3 is TGTGCCAGCAGTCCCAAGACGGATAACTATGGCTACACCTTC.

This clonotype was seen at least ten times. V usage is TRBV9 and J usage is TRBJ2-7; D gene unclear. CDR3 size: 15 residues. Germline CDR1 is SGDLS and CDR2 is YYNGEE. The V gene lost 1 base and the J gene lost 0 bases, with 11 bases spanning the gap. The CDR3 nucleotides are TGTGCCAGCAGCGTAACGGATGCGACCTCCTACGAGCAGTACTTC. This sequence encodes CASSVTDATSYEQYF.

This clonotype occurred many times. The chain carries TRBV5-1 and TRBJ1-1; D is ambiguous. With 4 bases removed from V and 6 bases from J, the gap between germline ends came to 13 bases. This CDR3 is 13 amino acids long. The germline CDR1 and CDR2 sequences are SGHRS and YFSETQ. The CDR3 sequence is CASSPRPVAEAFF. DNA for the CDR3: TGCGCCAGCAGCCCGAGGCCCGTGGCTGAAGCTTTCTTT.

This clonotype was observed many times. The rearrangement joins TRBV11-2 to TRBJ2-2, with 8 bases that match TRBD2. The CDR3 spans 16 residues. CDR1 is SGHAT and CDR2 is FQNNGV in the germline V gene. V was pared by 0 bases and J by 7 bases, with 7 bases of the junction left unmatched. For the CDR3, the DNA is TGTGCCAGCAGCTTAGAACTAGCGGAGGTAGTCGGGGAGCTGTTTTTT. Translating gives CASSLELAEVVGELFF.

A few counts support this clonotype. The rearrangement uses TRBV6-1 and TRBJ2-4; D could derive from TRBD1 or TRBD2 (6 bases each). Germline assignment: CDR1 MNHNS and CDR2 SASEGT. The germline V and J ends were trimmed by 3 bases and 7 bases, with 16 bases remaining between them. CDR3 length: 15 residues. CDR3 DNA: TGTGCCAGCAGTGATCTGATCTTGGGGGGCAACATTCAGTACTTC. Its translation: CASSDLILGGNIQYF.

This clonotype was counted many times. The rearrangement uses TRBV5-8 and TRBJ1-6; D uncertain. Germline V CDR1 and CDR2: SGHTS, YDEGEE. This CDR3 has 13 amino acids. V was trimmed by 3 bases and J by 10 bases, leaving 11 bases between them. CDR3 sequence (DNA): TGTGCCAGCAGCTCGAGAACTGACTCACCCCTCCACTTT. Translated, it gives CASSSRTDSPLHF.

This clonotype was seen at least ten times. The V and J genes are TRBV2 and TRBJ2-1, with D unresolved. Deletions cut 2 bases from V and 0 bases from J, with 11 bases between. This CDR3 spans 16 amino acids. From germline, CDR1 is SNHLY and CDR2 FYNNEI. CDR3 nucleotide sequence: TGTGCCAGCAGTGAACTAACCGGCGGCTCCTACAATGAGCAGTTCTTC. Its translation: CASSELTGGSYNEQFF.

This clonotype appeared once. The rearrangement links TRBV18 to TRBJ1-1, with no clear D. Germline-derived CDR1 and CDR2 are KGHSH and LQKENI. With 2 bases removed from V and 6 bases from J, the gap between germline ends came to 10 bases. There are 13 residues in the CDR3. The DNA for the CDR3 is TGTGCCAGCTCACCATCAGCGGCCTCTGAAGCTTTCTTT. Its protein is CASSPSAASEAFF.

This rearrangement joins TRBV6-1 to TRBJ2-7, with D maybe TRBD1 (6 bases). From germline, CDR1 is MNHNS and CDR2 SASEGT. V lost 6 bases and J lost 2, with 14 bases in between. The length of the CDR3 is 14 residues. CDR3 sequence reads: CASSTLGTTYEQYF. The CDR3 DNA sequence: TGTGCCAGCAGCACCCTCGGGACAACCTACGAGCAGTACTTC.

The J gene is TRBJ1-4, the V gene TRBV19; 7 bases match TRBD1. V was pared by 4 bases and J by 8 bases, with 4 bases of the junction left unmatched. The CDR3 totals 13 residues. Germline assignment: CDR1 LNHDA and CDR2 SQIVND (reference sequence). CDR3: CASSTGTEEKLFF. The CDR3 DNA is TGTGCCAGTAGTACCGGGACAGAAGAAAAACTGTTTTTT. The entire variable domain, with the rest obtained from reference TRBV19 and TRBJ1-4, is as follows: DGGITQSPKYLFRKEGQNVTLSCEQNLNHDAMYWYRQDPGQGLRLIYYSQIVNDFQKGDIAEGYSVSREKKESFPLTVTSAQKNPTAFYLCASSTGTEEKLFFGSGTQLSVL.

V gene TRBV2 combines with J gene TRBJ2-5; unclear D gene. CDR1 and CDR2 from the germline V gene are SNHLY and FYNNEI. The CDR3 has 13 residues. Trimming left V 1 base short and J 9 bases short, with 12 bases between. The CDR3 protein is CASSEESTGPQYF. The CDR3 coding sequence is TGTGCCAGCAGTGAAGAGTCGACTGGTCCCCAGTACTTC.

This rearrangement joins TRBV20-1 to TRBJ2-2; 10 nucleotides align to TRBD2. CDR3 length equals 17 residues. Germline V gene lookup returns CDR1 DFQATT and CDR2 SNEGSKA (reference sequence). Losses at the gene ends were 0 bases for V and 0 bases for J; bases not matched to a gene: 4. CDR3 sequence: CSARDRTSGANTGELFF. CDR3 nucleotide sequence: TGCAGTGCTAGAGATAGGACTAGCGGAGCGAACACCGGGGAGCTGTTTTTT.

This clonotype appeared many times. This chain links TRBV27 with TRBJ2-1; TRBD2 matches 9 bases. Germline V gives CDR1 MNHEY, CDR2 SMNVEV (reference sequence). The CDR3 sequence is 16 residues long. Trimming cost V 1 base and J 8 bases; bases outside gene matches: 9. The CDR3 DNA reads TGTGCCAGCAGTTTATTACTCGCGGGAGGGCCACATGAGCAGTTCTTC. As protein: CASSLLLAGGPHEQFF.

The chain has TRBV6-1 and TRBJ1-2; TRBD1 is a possible D gene (6 bases). The germline V and J ends were trimmed by 7 bases and 0 bases, with 15 bases remaining between them. CDR1 is MNHNS, CDR2 SASEGT, per germline. The CDR3 is 15 residues long. CDR3 sequence: CASKWGAASNYGYTF. The CDR3 nucleotides are TGTGCCAGCAAATGGGGGGCCGCCTCTAACTATGGCTACACCTTC.

This clonotype was counted at least ten times. This chain links TRBV20-1 with TRBJ2-2; either TRBD1 or TRBD2 may fit D (5 bases each). Germline lookup yields CDR1 DFQATT and CDR2 SNEGSKA (reference sequence). Between the trimmed V and J ends, which lost 0 bases and 2 bases, there was a span of 10 bases. This CDR3 spans 15 amino acids. The CDR3 bases are TGCAGTGCTAGAGATAGGGACCTTAACACCGGGGAGCTGTTTTTT. It specifies CSARDRDLNTGELFF.

The CDR3 DNA sequence: TGCAGTGCTAGACCCTCTGGTAGGAACAGGATCGGGGGCTACACCTTC. Translated, it gives CSARPSGRNRIGGYTF. This chain connects TRBV20-1 to TRBJ1-2; D is perhaps TRBD1 (5 bases). The CDR3 consists of 16 residues. V was clipped by 2 bases and J by 8 bases, with 24 bases between them. Germline lookup yields CDR1 DFQATT and CDR2 SNEGSKA (reference sequence).

V is TRBV20-1 and J is TRBJ2-3; 13 bases map to TRBD2. The CDR3 is made up of 18 amino acids. Germline lookup yields CDR1 DFQATT and CDR2 SNEGSKA (reference sequence). V shed 2 bases, J shed 3 bases, and the junction held 11 bases outside the gene matches. CDR3 sequence: CSARQWTSGREGTDTQYF. DNA of the CDR3: TGCAGTGCTAGACAGTGGACTAGCGGGAGAGAGGGAACAGATACGCAGTATTTT.